The clone carrying this TCR beta chain appeared a few times. What it binds is unknown. At one end, the junction sequence differs from germline, possibly due to a read error. CDR3 length: 14 amino acids. CDR1 and CDR2 from the germline V gene are MNHEY and SVGEGT. This entry comes from a study of metastatic and nonmetastatic thyroid tumors. Study background: Across blood and tumor or nodule tissue, repertoires from malignant and benign thyroid patients were compared with one another. General study points: Benign nodules reportedly had significantly lower TCR beta diversity than malignant thyroid tumors in blood and tumor.

Per the study methods: Building a distant-metastasis classifier for papillary thyroid cancer drew on CDR3 differences across clinicopathological groups. MiXCR re-clonotyped the PCR reads for TCRdb. What appears here as the V and J calls and clone size reflects TCRdb's work, not the paper's. Of 15,000 to 17,000 clones in the sample, roughly 3.5% were seen once. There were no patients who had received any treatment before thyroid surgery. Sequencing was done on a sample of tumor tissue. This receptor was obtained from a female donor with papillary thyroid cancer or a benign thyroid nodule (not recorded which). Some clones in this sample may be carry-over from other donors' samples. The chain carries TRBV6-2 or TRBV6-3 and TRBJ2-3; a weak D match, TRBD2 (6 bases). CDR3 sequence: CASSLGTPRDRQYF. The CDR3 coding sequence is TGTGCCAGCAGTCTGGGGACTCCCAGGGATAGGCAGTATTTT.